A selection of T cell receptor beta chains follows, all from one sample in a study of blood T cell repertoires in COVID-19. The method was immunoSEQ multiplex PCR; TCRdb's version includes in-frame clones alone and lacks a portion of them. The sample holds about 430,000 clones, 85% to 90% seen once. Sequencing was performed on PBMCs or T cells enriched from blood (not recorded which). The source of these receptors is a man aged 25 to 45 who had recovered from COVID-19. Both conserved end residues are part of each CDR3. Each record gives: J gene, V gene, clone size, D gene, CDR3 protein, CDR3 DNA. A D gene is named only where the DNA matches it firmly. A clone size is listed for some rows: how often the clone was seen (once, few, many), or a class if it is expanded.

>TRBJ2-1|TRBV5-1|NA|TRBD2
CASSCAYGLAGDSYNEQFF
TGCGCCAGCAGCTGCGCCTACGGACTAGCGGGAGATTCCTACAATGAGCAGTTCTTC
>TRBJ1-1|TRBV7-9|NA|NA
CASRYLFRGTTEAFF
TGTGCCAGCAGGTACCTTTTCAGGGGAACCACTGAAGCTTTCTTT
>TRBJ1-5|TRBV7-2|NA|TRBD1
CASSIRTGGDQPQHF
TGTGCCAGCAGCATTCGGACAGGGGGAGATCAGCCCCAGCATTTT
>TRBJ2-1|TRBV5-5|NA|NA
CASSFVTESYNEQFF
TGTGCCAGCAGCTTTGTGACAGAGTCCTACAATGAGCAGTTCTTC
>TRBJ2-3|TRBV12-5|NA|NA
CASGLWLATDTQYF
TGTGCTAGTGGTTTGTGGCTAGCCACAGATACGCAGTATTTT
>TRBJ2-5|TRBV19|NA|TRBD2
CASSYGGGSGETQYF
TGTGCCAGTAGCTATGGAGGCGGGAGTGGTGAGACCCAGTACTTC
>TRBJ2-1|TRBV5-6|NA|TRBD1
CASSLVQGVLNEQFF
TGTGCCAGCAGCTTGGTACAGGGGGTGTTAAATGAGCAGTTCTTC
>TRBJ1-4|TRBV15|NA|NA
CATSRPGVTNEKLFF
TGTGCCACCAGCAGACCCGGGGTAACTAATGAAAAACTGTTTTTT
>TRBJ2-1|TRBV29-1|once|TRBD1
CSVAPGQGPNEQFF
TGCAGCGTGGCCCCGGGACAGGGTCCCAATGAGCAGTTCTTC
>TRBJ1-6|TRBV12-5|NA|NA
CASGLNRDGRSPLHF
TGTGCTAGTGGTTTGAACAGGGATGGTCGTTCACCCCTCCACTTT
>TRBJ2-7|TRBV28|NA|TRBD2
CASSFSSSGSSYEQYF
TGTGCCAGCAGTTTCTCTTCTAGCGGAAGCTCCTACGAGCAGTACTTC
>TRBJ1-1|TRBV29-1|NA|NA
CTGHVGANTEAFF
TGCACCGGGCACGTGGGAGCGAACACTGAAGCTTTCTTT
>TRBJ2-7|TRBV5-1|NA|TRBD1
CASSLAPGQGINEQYF
TGCGCCAGCAGCTTGGCGCCGGGACAGGGGATCAACGAGCAGTACTTC
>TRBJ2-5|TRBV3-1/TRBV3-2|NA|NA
CASGSGETQYF
TGTGCCAGCGGGAGTGGTGAGACCCAGTACTTC
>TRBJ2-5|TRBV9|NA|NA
CASSTGGAQETQYF
TGTGCCAGCAGCACCGGGGGAGCCCAAGAGACCCAGTACTTC
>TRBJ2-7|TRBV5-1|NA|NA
CASSLGTGSSYEQYF
TGCGCCAGCAGCTTGGGTACAGGGAGCTCCTACGAGCAGTACTTC
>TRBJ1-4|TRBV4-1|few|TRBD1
CASSQDSDYRTGPKLFF
TGCGCCAGCAGCCAAGATTCTGACTACAGGACAGGGCCAAAACTGTTTTTT
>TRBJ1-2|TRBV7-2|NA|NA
CASSLQATGGYGYTF
TGTGCCAGCAGCCTTCAAGCTACCGGGGGCTATGGCTACACCTTC